The clone carrying this TCR beta chain came up many times. Its specificity is unknown. The data were obtained in a study of T cells in Graves' hyperthyroidism and ophthalmopathy. Findings and caveats of the study: Most clonotypes that expanded in the thyroid above 0.001 also showed up in blood. Median prediction lead before ophthalmopathy onset was 6.5 months with the model.

The V end lost 5 bases, the J end lost 3 bases, and 20 bases lay between the germline ends. CDR3 length: 16 amino acids. With a duration under 2 months, the hyperthyroidism was newly diagnosed in patients aged 18 to 65. Every diagnosis used clinical symptoms, serum thyroxine and TRAb, thyroid ultrasound and orbital computed tomography. RNA transcripts were the template for amplifying TCR beta CDR3 regions. Researchers ran a first-round RT-PCR on the TCR CDR3 using the HTBI primer set. TCRdb re-derived calls from the multiplex PCR reads in MiXCR, one entry per CDR3 protein. Among around 250,000 distinct CDR3 sequences, approximately 14% were seen once, and the ten largest hold approximately 12%.

The clonotype was recovered from a woman aged 35 to 49 with Graves' hyperthyroidism that later progressed to Graves' ophthalmopathy. Sequencing used blood. This sequence joins TRBV12-3 or TRBV12-4 and TRBJ2-7; possible D gene TRBD2, 5 bases. Written as DNA, the CDR3 is TGTGCCAGCAGTACCGGAGGTGGCCCTATAGACTACGAGCAGTACTTC. It encodes CASSTGGGPIDYEQYF.